The subject of this entry is one TCR beta chain. Its antigen specificity is not known. No much larger clonotype is one base removed from it; base qualities were not supplied. In total, approximately 610 healthy bone marrow donors made up the cohort. Cohort members were all nominally healthy when sampled, although unrecorded immune exposures were likely present. The donor was CMV seronegative and belonged to the group of 352 seronegative cohort members. A peripheral blood sample was provided by each donor, and peripheral blood mononuclear cells were used for TCR beta sequencing. The Qiagen DNeasy Blood Extraction Kit was used to extract genomic DNA from the blood cell samples. This specimen belongs to a study of cytomegalovirus exposure and HLA in healthy donors (dated by TCRdb to the late 2010s). For the wider study: An earlier analysis of approximately 640 of the donors reported 250 to 300 Gb of sequence data and about 100 million unique TCR beta sequences from 150 million to 200 million T cells. An early release that covered 640 HLA-typed donors contained around 300 gigabases of sequencing data and 70 million to 100 million unique TCR sequences. The genetic ancestry cluster associated with self-reported Caucasian donors included about four fifths of the roughly 360 genotyped donors. The study aimed to test whether cataloging public T cell receptors could reveal signatures of past pathogen exposure. The study profiled the T cell repertoires of more than 500 subjects by immunosequencing and related them to cytomegalovirus serostatus. Besides the first cohort of under 700 subjects, a separate validation cohort made up of 120 different subjects was used. High-throughput TCR immunosequencing, statistical association of individual TCRs with disease status, and machine learning were combined to predict cytomegalovirus infection status. A later analysis re-examined previously published TCR beta repertoires from about 670 donors and added high-resolution HLA genotyping to investigate patterns of TCR occurrence. In the later analysis, no new phenotypic data were used to find candidate immune exposures; instead, reliance was placed on TCR beta sequences and their occurrence across donors. In an earlier analysis of over 550 of the donors, high-throughput TCR beta sequencing was used to judge whether each TCR beta V gene segment behaved as functional or pseudogenic. Donor age, sex, ethnicity and CMV serostatus were compiled alongside the repertoire data. In a later genetic analysis, genome-wide SNP genotypes for about 55% of the roughly 700 donors were used, and that subset was treated as a discovery cohort. Every discovery cohort repertoire had been produced on one sequencing platform. Class I and class II HLA loci were covered by the typing at four-digit resolution. The number of typed donors differed by locus: about 629-630 for A, B, C, DRB1 and DQB1; 500 to 550 for DQA1; 606 for DPA1; and about 470 for DPB1. Four or five DR-DQ haplotypes were handled as single units for association and clustering, since linkage in the cohort was strong. Among roughly 400 genotyped donors of the cohort, an average of around 240,000 unique TCR beta nucleotide sequences were sequenced per donor, approximately 20% of them non-productive. Overall study results and their limits: According to a later analysis, parvovirus B19, influenza, CMV and Epstein-Barr virus appeared linked to several top co-occurrence clusters. Only TCR beta chains were sequenced in this cohort, and the absence of alpha or paired-chain data limited detectable features. A later genetic analysis associated a missense DCLRE1C variant with V-gene and J-gene trimming of TCR beta chains, and an independent cohort replicated the association. Cytomegalovirus status was reported to be diagnosed by the classifier with high specificity and sensitivity in both the original and validation cohorts. The earlier analysis of 587 of the donors excluded 15 to 20 rarely observed V segments, including chromosome 9 orphons, because counts were too low. In a later analysis, HLA-associated TCR beta chains were found to be more clonally expanded and to have lower generation probabilities than equally common non-associated chains. In a later genetic analysis, fewer N-insertions in productive TCRs were reported among donors in an Asian-associated ancestry cluster than the approximately 630-donor mean. A further reported finding was that TCR beta sequences accurately predicted the HLA-A and HLA-B alleles for most subjects in the first cohort. While some public TCRs were present in many individuals, most TCR sequences turned up only very rarely across donors. Most CMV-associated TCR beta chains appeared to be HLA-restricted in a later analysis, and the HLA associations seemed to be driven largely by CMV exposure. Immune exposure information for the cohort was limited to CMV serostatus. Because HLA typing was unavailable for some donors at each locus, only the typed subset was used in association tests. In an earlier analysis of around 600 of the donors, most TCR beta V segments appeared in productive rearrangements about 87% or about 30% of the time, broadly matching IMGT annotations. In vitro tests confirmed that a few of the cytomegalovirus-associated TCR beta chains recognize cytomegalovirus antigens. The authors suggested that the approach could potentially be generalized to other disease states and immunological phenotypes. In the study, approximately 150 TCR beta chains were listed as associated with cytomegalovirus. When HLA alleles, especially DR and DQ, strongly co-occurred, attributing TCR associations to individual alleles was difficult. According to a later analysis, TCR association rates differed among HLA loci, with DRB1 alleles showing the most associated TCRs and HLA-C alleles showing the fewest. A cluster of highly shared sequence variants was judged likely to represent a technical artifact of the sequencing pipeline. A later analysis associated roughly 17,000 TCR beta sequences with specific HLA alleles at a false discovery rate of 0.05. The 87-base-pair reads could not distinguish some IMGT-functional V segments, including TRBV6-2 and TRBV6-3, so those segments were excluded. Correlated functional status among segregating V segments might reflect linkage disequilibrium, but an unknown experimental factor could not be ruled out. Sequencing depth was assumed to be roughly uniform across donors in the presence/absence analyses, though that assumption may not hold.

Library method: the immunoSEQ multiplex PCR assay. A mixture of 60 forward primers for TCR Vbeta segments and 13 reverse primers for TCR Jbeta segments was used in the multiplex PCR. The CDR3 region of rearranged TCR beta genes was amplified from genomic DNA with a multiplex PCR assay. On the Illumina HiSeq System, the amplified TCR beta libraries were sequenced as 87-base-pair reads. In the original analysis: In a later analysis, roughly 80 million unique TCR beta chains were counted across the 500 to 850 repertoires, and roughly 10 million of these chains were shared by at least two donors. Raw reads were error-corrected and collapsed into unique sequences with a nearest-neighbor algorithm that merged closely related sequences to remove PCR and sequencing errors. CDR3 sequences were aligned to IMGT reference sequences to assign V, D and J gene segments. Each retained sequence needed at least a six-nucleotide match to both a V gene segment and a J gene segment. Rearrangements were called productive when the CDR3 lacked stop codons and stayed in frame with V and J; all others were non-productive. Following IMGT convention, CDR3 was defined as the stretch from the second conserved V-encoded cysteine up to the conserved J-encoded phenylalanine. The earlier analysis of fewer than 750 of the donors excluded sequences that lacked an unambiguous match to a single V gene segment. An earlier analysis of 587 of the donors called V segments functional above 56.7% productive rearrangements and segregating when the between-donor standard deviation exceeded 5%. A statistical classification framework was built for diagnosing cytomegalovirus status from the catalog of TCR beta chain sequences. V and J gene assignment, in a later analysis, came from comparing TCR nucleotide sequences with IMGT/GENE-DB human TR gene sequences. The TCRdist pipeline was used in a later analysis to assign CDR3 sequences and most-parsimonious VDJ recombination scenarios. In a later analysis, every TCR beta chain was defined by the combination of its CDR3 amino acid sequence and its V-gene family, and reads without a unique V-gene family were dropped. In a later analysis, several hundred highly shared, low-generation-probability nucleotide sequences were removed to address suspected cross-contamination and a sequencing artifact. In a later analysis, a clonal expansion index was calculated for each public chain from normalized within-repertoire ranks of inferred template counts. In a later analysis, generation probabilities were computed with a VDJ recombination model fitted to out-of-frame rearrangements, and the resulting probabilities were checked against IGoR. Hypergeometric tests were used in a later analysis to score TCR-TCR, TCR-HLA and TCR-CMV co-occurrence, with a repertoire-size bias correction applied to the TCR pairs. A later analysis estimated false discovery rates by permuting HLA or CMV assignments 20 times. In a later analysis, co-occurring TCRs were grouped using DBSCAN, with TCRdist sequence similarity added in when clustering inside HLA-allele-positive subsets. Repertoires with fewer than 30,000 or more than 120,000 public chains, plus five repertoires with anomalous nucleotide sharing, were excluded from co-occurrence clustering. The table was pulled from immuneACCESS by TCRdb, which kept in-frame rearrangements only. Such tables lose some clones; where checked, under half of the loss comes from unresolved V genes, and the rest has no known cause. V, J and clone size are taken as reported in that table, and D and trimming were inferred from the DNA itself. Here the sample has 150,000 to 200,000 clones; roughly 90% occur a single time. The ten largest make up about 0.21% of the sample.

Germline trimming: 3 bases from V, 5 bases from J; junction bases outside gene matches: 5. The CDR3 starts with the cysteine, ends with the phenylalanine, and has 14 residues. Just the 42-base CDR3 DNA is kept, in frame starting at base 1. CDR1 and CDR2, looked up from the germline V gene, are SGHVS and FNYEAQ. Material for sequencing was PBMCs. The receptor chain draws on TRBV7-6 and TRBJ2-5, with 8 bases matching TRBD1. The TCR was taken from a girl younger than two in good health and CMV-seronegative. The DNA sequence is TGTGCCAGCAGCTTTCAGGGGGCGAGGGAGACCCAGTACTTC. Translated, it reads CASSFQGARETQYF.